The present TCR beta chain was sequenced within a study of blood T cell repertoires in COVID-19. Looking at the study overall: Whether acute or convalescent, the COVID-19 samples came from the United States, Italy and Spain. PBMCs, B-cell-depleted T cells, or T cells provided the cDNA or gDNA that made up the material.

The CDR3 totals 15 residues. V lost 3 bases to trimming and J lost 10 bases, with 22 bases between them. Germline CDR1 is SGHDT and CDR2 is YYEEEE. Authors' processing steps: Reference gene primer amplification in the assay estimated nucleated cell counts. Assay used: immunoSEQ multiplex PCR; TCRdb lists only in-frame clones, some missing. The DNA was the basis for D and trimming; V, J and clone size are from that table. The sample records 120,000 to 150,000 clones, roughly 82% being singletons. V is TRBV5-6 and J is TRBJ1-2; D is perhaps TRBD1 (5 bases). This sequence was found in a human donor with acute or convalescent COVID-19. The donor label of this sample is uncertain. The source material was peripheral blood. CDR3: CASSSKGRPSEIYTF. The DNA for the CDR3 is TGTGCCAGCAGCTCGAAGGGGCGGCCGAGTGAGATCTACACCTTC.